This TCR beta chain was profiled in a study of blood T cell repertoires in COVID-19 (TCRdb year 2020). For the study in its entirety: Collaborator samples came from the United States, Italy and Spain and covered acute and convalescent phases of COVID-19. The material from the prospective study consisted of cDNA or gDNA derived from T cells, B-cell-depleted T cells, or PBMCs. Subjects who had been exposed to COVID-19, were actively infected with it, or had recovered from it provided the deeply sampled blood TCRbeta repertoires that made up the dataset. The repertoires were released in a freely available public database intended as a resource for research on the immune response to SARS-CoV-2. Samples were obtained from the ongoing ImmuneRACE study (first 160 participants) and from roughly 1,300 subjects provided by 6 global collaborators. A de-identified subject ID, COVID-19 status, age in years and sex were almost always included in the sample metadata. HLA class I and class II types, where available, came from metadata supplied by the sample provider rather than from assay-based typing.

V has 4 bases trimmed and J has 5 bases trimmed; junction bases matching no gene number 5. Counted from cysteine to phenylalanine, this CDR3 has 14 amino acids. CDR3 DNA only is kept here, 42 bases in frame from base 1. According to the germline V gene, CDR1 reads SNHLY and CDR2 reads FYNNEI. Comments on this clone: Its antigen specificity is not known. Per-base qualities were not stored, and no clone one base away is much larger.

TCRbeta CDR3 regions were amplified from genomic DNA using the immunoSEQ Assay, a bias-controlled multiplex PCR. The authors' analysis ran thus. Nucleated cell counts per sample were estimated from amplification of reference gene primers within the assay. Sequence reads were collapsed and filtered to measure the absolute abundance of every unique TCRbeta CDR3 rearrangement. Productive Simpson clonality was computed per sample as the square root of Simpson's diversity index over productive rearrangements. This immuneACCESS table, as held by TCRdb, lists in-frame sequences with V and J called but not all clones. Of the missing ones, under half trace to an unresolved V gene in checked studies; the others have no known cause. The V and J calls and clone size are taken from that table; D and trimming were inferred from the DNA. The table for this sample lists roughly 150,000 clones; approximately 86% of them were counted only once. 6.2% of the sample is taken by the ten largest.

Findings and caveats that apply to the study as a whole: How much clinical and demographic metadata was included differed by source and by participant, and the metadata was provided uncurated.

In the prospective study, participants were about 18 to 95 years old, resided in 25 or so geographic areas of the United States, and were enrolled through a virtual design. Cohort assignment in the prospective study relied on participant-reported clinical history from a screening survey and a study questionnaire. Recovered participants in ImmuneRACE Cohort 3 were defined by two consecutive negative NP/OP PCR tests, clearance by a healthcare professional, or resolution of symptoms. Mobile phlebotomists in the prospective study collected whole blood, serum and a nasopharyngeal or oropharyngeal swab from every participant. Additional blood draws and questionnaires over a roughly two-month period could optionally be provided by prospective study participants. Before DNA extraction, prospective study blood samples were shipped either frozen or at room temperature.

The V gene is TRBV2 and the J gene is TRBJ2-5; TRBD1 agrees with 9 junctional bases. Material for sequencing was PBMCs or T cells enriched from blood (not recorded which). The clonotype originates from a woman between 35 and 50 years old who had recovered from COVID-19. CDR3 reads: CASSGQGVGETQYF. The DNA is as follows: TGTGCCAGCAGTGGACAGGGGGTGGGGGAGACCCAGTACTTC.